These 5 T cell receptor beta chains share one sample of origin, sequenced in a study of shared clonotypes between healthy human individuals. Cells designated naive CD8 were CD45RO-negative and were positively selected for CCR7, with terminally differentiated effector memory CD45RA+ cells excluded. Sequencing was performed with immunoSEQ multiplex PCR; in TCRdb, only in-frame clones are kept and a portion is missing. The sample lists approximately 2,200,000 clones, 85% to 95% occurring once. The sequenced material came from naive CD8+ T cells from PBMCs. The source of these receptors is a man between 18 and 35 years old in good health. Some clones in this sample may be carry-over from other donors' samples.

This rearrangement joins TRBV29-1 to TRBJ2-7; 8 nucleotides align to TRBD1. The V gene's germline CDR1 is SQVTM and CDR2 ANQGSEA. J gave up 2 bases and V 4 bases, and 7 bases lay outside the gene matches. The CDR3 sequence is 14 residues long. The CDR3: CSVGGRDRTYEQYF. The CDR3 nucleotides read TGCAGCGTTGGGGGGCGGGACAGGACCTACGAGCAGTACTTC.

This clone has only one observation. The chain employs TRBV28 and TRBJ2-5; D gene ambiguous. CDR3 length equals 16 residues. Germline CDR1 reads MDHEN; CDR2 reads SYDVKM. Trimming stripped 3 bases from V and 4 bases from J, with 18 bases between. The CDR3 bases are TGTGCCAGCAGTTTGGTACGCGGCGCGCCCGGAGAGACCCAGTACTTC. Amino acids: CASSLVRGAPGETQYF.

This chain connects TRBV7-8 to TRBJ2-3; 11 bases match TRBD2. Germline V gene sequence: CDR1 SGHVS, CDR2 FQNEAQ. V dropped 2 bases and J dropped 7; count of bases not matched to a gene: 5. The CDR3 is 15 residues long. The CDR3 region has the DNA TGTGCCAGCAGCTTAAGTAGCGGGAGGGCCAATACGCAGTATTTT. Encoded protein: CASSLSSGRANTQYF.

The chain uses TRBV27 and TRBJ2-7; TRBD1 might be the D (6 bases). Trimming removed 3 bases from V and 4 bases from J, with 13 bases in between. CDR1 is MNHEY, CDR2 SMNVEV, per germline (reference sequence). The CDR3 has 14 residues. This CDR3 is CASSFSQGLYEQYF. DNA of the CDR3: TGTGCCAGCAGTTTTAGCCAGGGGTTGTACGAGCAGTACTTC.

The genes are TRBV28 and TRBJ2-7, with a tentative D call TRBD2 (6 bases). Germline-derived CDR1 and CDR2 are MDHEN and SYDVKM. This CDR3 has 14 amino acids. Trimming removed 5 bases at V and 6 bases at J, with 17 bases between. The CDR3 DNA follows: TGTGCCAGCAGTCCCGTGGAGGGTCGGGGCGAGCAGTACTTC. This translates into CASSPVEGRGEQYF.